This TCR beta chain was identified in a study of T-cell reconstitution after alpha-beta-depleted transplantation in children. Trimming cost V 7 bases and J 5 bases, with 11 bases left between them. Germline V gene data show CDR1 as SNHLY and CDR2 as FYNNEI. This CDR3 spans 12 amino acids. Library preparation (for TCRbeta) was performed with unique molecular identifiers. TCRdb passed the PCR reads through MiXCR, listing each CDR3 protein once. The sample lists hundreds of thousands of distinct CDR3 sequences, roughly an eighth occurring once. The chain joins TRBV2 to TRBJ2-5; D might be TRBD1 (7 bases). The sequenced sample was PBMCs from the stem cell graft donor, obtained from the stem cell graft. This TCR was sampled from a human donor who donated a stem cell graft to a child with combined immunodeficiency. The CDR3 region is CASKPGGETQYF. The CDR3 coding sequence is TGTGCCAGCAAACCAGGGGGGGAGACCCAGTACTTC.